Each of the 10 T cell receptor beta chains below was sequenced from the same sample in a study of blood T cell repertoires in COVID-19. Produced via immunoSEQ multiplex PCR; TCRdb's table is partial and in-frame only. The data contain some 220,000 clones, over 80% of them singletons. The source material was peripheral blood. These receptors were collected from an older woman with active or convalescent COVID-19.

The V gene is TRBV5-1, the J gene TRBJ2-6; tentative D call: TRBD2 (6 bases). The CDR3 spans 16 residues. The ends were cut back, 0 bases at V and 2 bases at J, with 9 bases in the middle. From germline, CDR1 is SGHRS and CDR2 YFSETQ. CDR3 loop: CASSLDSGAGANVLTF. CDR3 nucleotide sequence: TGCGCCAGCAGCTTGGATTCGGGGGCTGGGGCCAACGTCCTGACTTTC.

J is TRBJ2-5 and V is TRBV12-5; 8 bases fit TRBD1. Germline V gives CDR1 LGHNT, CDR2 FRNRAP. The V and J ends lost 8 bases and 5 bases, in that order; junction bases with no gene match: 4. The CDR3 loop spans 12 amino acids. CDR3 sequence (DNA): TGTGCTAGTCAGGGGGCGGGGGAGACCCAGTACTTC. Translated: CASQGAGETQYF.

This clone was observed a handful of times. V usage is TRBV5-4 and J usage is TRBJ1-3; 8 bases are shared with TRBD1. V lost 4 bases, J lost 5 bases, and 5 bases stayed unmatched. Germline V gene sequence: CDR1 SGHNT, CDR2 YYREEE (reference sequence). The CDR3 sequence is 14 residues long. This CDR3 is CASSRQGRRNTIYF. CDR3 nucleotides: TGTGCCAGCAGCCGACAGGGGAGGAGAAACACCATATATTTT.

The gene calls are TRBV15 and TRBJ2-7; no firm D call. The V gene lost 1 base and the J gene lost 1 base, with 8 bases spanning the gap. Germline V CDR1 and CDR2: LNHNV, YYDKDF (reference sequence). The length of the CDR3 is 14 residues. The CDR3 coding sequence is TGTGCCACCAGCAGAGTGGCCAGTTCCTACGAGCAGTACGTC. As protein: CATSRVASSYEQYV.

The chain combines TRBV5-1 with TRBJ1-1; possibly TRBD1 for D (5 bases). Germline CDR1 SGHRS, CDR2 YFSETQ. The CDR3 is made up of 13 amino acids. Trimming stripped 4 bases from V and 4 bases from J, with 11 bases between. CDR3 region: CASSAQEGTEAFF. The CDR3 DNA reads TGCGCCAGCAGCGCACAGGAAGGCACTGAAGCTTTCTTT.

This chain's CDR3 is CASSLQPQGSDEQFF. The CDR3 DNA is TGTGCCAGCAGCCTCCAACCACAGGGTTCGGATGAGCAGTTCTTC. The rearrangement links TRBV3-1 (or the pseudogene TRBV3-2) to TRBJ2-1; tentative D call: TRBD1 (6 bases). V was pared by 4 bases and J by 8 bases, with 18 bases between. CDR1 and CDR2 from the germline V gene are LGHDT and YNNKEL (reference sequence). The CDR3 has 15 amino acids.

The chain recombines TRBV9 with TRBJ2-1, with D possibly being TRBD2 (6 bases). V shed 4 bases and J shed 0 bases, with 11 bases lying between them. In germline, CDR1 is SGDLS, CDR2 YYNGEE. This CDR3 is 15 amino acids long. CDR3: CASSLSGPSYNEQFF. The CDR3 DNA is TGTGCCAGCAGCCTAAGCGGGCCCTCCTACAATGAGCAGTTCTTC.

In its sample, this clone was seen once. The J gene is TRBJ2-5, the V gene TRBV5-1; TRBD2 matches at 9 bases. CDR1 is SGHRS, CDR2 YFSETQ, per germline. V was clipped by 4 bases and J by 5 bases; unmatched bases: 6. This CDR3 spans 14 amino acids. The CDR3 DNA reads as TGCGCCAGCAGCGCGGGACTAGCTACGGAGACCCAGTACTTC. Translating it yields CASSAGLATETQYF.

The CDR3 is CASSLEAEETYEQYF. CDR3 coding DNA: TGTGCCAGCAGCTTGGAGGCGGAGGAAACCTACGAGCAGTACTTC. The chain links TRBV5-4 to TRBJ2-7; tentative D call: TRBD2 (5 bases). This CDR3 is 15 amino acids long. The germline gives CDR1 SGHNT, CDR2 YYREEE (reference sequence). Trimming left V 0 bases short and J 2 bases short, with 12 bases between.

This clone showed up just once. The chain links TRBV9 to TRBJ1-1, with 8 nucleotides matching TRBD1. Trimming at V came to 0 bases and at J to 6 bases, leaving 13 bases not matched to a gene. The CDR3 totals 17 residues. The V gene's germline CDR1 is SGDLS and CDR2 YYNGEE. CDR3 region: CASSVEVQGAVFAEAFF. In nucleotides, the CDR3 is TGTGCCAGCAGCGTAGAAGTCCAGGGGGCGGTTTTCGCTGAAGCTTTCTTT.